This T cell receptor (beta chain) was captured in a study of identical twins. Whole-study findings and limits: Models underpredicted monozygotic twin sharing of out-of-frame TCR alpha. Abundant beta clonotypes from cord blood had fewer insertions, unlike memory repertoires, which showed none. Not following the same donors, the study drew its conclusions from cross-sectional statistical analysis.

The CDR3 is made up of 21 amino acids. The J segment lost 4 bases and the V segment lost 3 bases, leaving 17 bases of the junction unmatched. Per the germline V gene, CDR1 is KGHSH and CDR2 is LQKENI. Regarding this clonotype: Its antigen is still unknown.

TCRdb fed the 5' RACE reads into MiXCR, producing one record per CDR3 protein. The sample has hundreds of thousands of distinct CDR3 sequences; roughly 12% are singletons. The same sample was also used in a study of yellow fever vaccine responses in identical twins. That publication notes: Vaccine T cell responses of twins reportedly seemed partly convergent and partly personalized.

The chain combines TRBV18 with TRBJ2-1; TRBD2 aligns across 14 bases. The sequenced material came from PBMCs. The source is a young woman in good health. The CDR3 region is CASSPPTSGRGLGSGYNEQFF. The CDR3 nucleotides are TGTGCCAGCTCACCCCCGACTAGCGGGAGGGGCCTCGGTTCGGGATACAATGAGCAGTTCTTC.